This entry concerns a single TCR beta chain. Its antigen is not identified. A junction boundary mismatches the germline segment, possibly from a read error. These data come from a study of CD8+CD57+ T cells in acquired aplastic anemia. Findings and limits, study-wide: Between patients and controls, CD8+ Simpson's diversity did not vary significantly.

Looked up from germline, CDR1 is LNHDA and CDR2 is SQIVND (reference sequence). This CDR3 region has 14 residues. Genomic DNA provided the template from which TCR beta VDJ and CDR3 profiles were obtained. TCRdb ran MiXCR on the reads and lists one entry per CDR3 protein. The table has around 180,000 distinct CDR3 sequences, about three fifths seen once. The chain combines TRBV19 with TRBJ1-1; 9 bases fit TRBD1. This TCR was recovered from a human donor with severe aplastic anemia or a healthy control (not recorded which). Sequenced: sorted CD4+, CD8+, or CD8+CD57+ T cells (not recorded which) from PBMCs. This CDR3 is CASSMGQGNTEAFF. The CDR3 region has the DNA TGTGCCAGTAGTATGGGACAGGGAAACACTGAAGCCTTCTTT.